Each of the 15 T cell receptor beta chains below was sequenced from the same sample in a study of blood T cells in healthy people across ages. The use of a sample-barcoded 5' primer and a J-beta primer mix characterized a second PCR of roughly 6 to 11 cycles. TCRdb called the 5' RACE reads again in MiXCR, with one record for every CDR3 protein. The table shows more than 800,000 distinct CDR3 sequences, with under 35% occurring only once. What was sequenced was blood. The receptor source for this set is a woman of 80 years or more in good health.

The chain links TRBV6-1 to TRBJ1-1, with D hard to call. CDR3 length equals 14 residues. The V end lost 7 bases, the J end lost 4 bases, and 16 bases lay between the germline ends. CDR1 is MNHNS, CDR2 SASEGT, per germline. The CDR3 DNA reads as TGTGCCAGCACCCTCCTGGAGAGAGGCACTGAAGCTTTCTTT. This translates into CASTLLERGTEAFF.

The CDR3 here is CASSIGTVNEKLFF. CDR3 coding DNA: TGTGCCAGCAGCATCGGGACGGTTAATGAAAAACTGTTTTTT. The chain has TRBV9 and TRBJ1-4; a possible D gene is TRBD1 (5 bases). With 4 bases removed from V and 4 bases from J, the gap between germline ends came to 11 bases. Germline values: CDR1 SGDLS, CDR2 YYNGEE. The CDR3 runs 14 residues.

A remark on this clonotype: Since a much larger clone is just one base distant, this may be a read error. The chain has TRBV5-1 and TRBJ2-7; perhaps TRBD2 as D (6 bases). This CDR3 contains 15 residues. The V gene lost 3 bases and the J gene lost 7 bases, with 20 bases spanning the gap. Germline V CDR1 and CDR2: SGHRS, YFSETQ. The CDR3 DNA reads TGCGCCAGCAGCTGGGGTGCGGGACTTGACAATGAGCAGTACTTC. It translates to CASSWGAGLDNEQYF.

This chain joins TRBV3-1 and TRBJ1-1; 9 bases agree with TRBD1. Germline CDR1 LGHDT, CDR2 YNNKEL (reference sequence). The CDR3 is 14 amino acids. V lost 3 bases, J lost 6 bases, and 5 bases stayed unmatched. The CDR3, as DNA: TGTGCCAGCAGCCACTACGGACAGGGGTCTGAAGCTTTCTTT. It is translated as CASSHYGQGSEAFF.

The sample holds many counts of this clonotype. The chain employs TRBV5-6 and TRBJ2-1, with 9 bases identical to TRBD2. The CDR3 extends over 17 amino acids. V lost 6 bases and J lost 4; bases outside the gene matches: 14. From germline, CDR1 is SGHDT and CDR2 YYEEEE. The CDR3 DNA follows: TGTGCCAGCACCCTACGGCGGGGGGGCGTAATATACAATGAGCAGTTCTTC. As protein: CASTLRRGGVIYNEQFF.

V and J are TRBV6-5 and TRBJ1-2; D might be TRBD1 (5 bases). Looked up from germline, CDR1 is MNHEY and CDR2 is SVGAGI. The CDR3 length is 20 residues. V dropped 2 bases and J dropped 0 bases, with 25 bases sitting between them. Here the CDR3 reads CASSYVYKRGREGANYGYTF. The CDR3 coding sequence is TGTGCCAGCAGTTACGTTTATAAACGGGGCAGGGAGGGCGCTAACTATGGCTACACCTTC.

At least ten counts were recorded for this clonotype. The gene calls are TRBV20-1 and TRBJ2-7; TRBD2 matches 11 bases. Germline CDR1 is DFQATT and CDR2 is SNEGSKA (reference sequence). There are 17 residues in the CDR3. V gave up 0 bases and J gave up 1 base; unmatched junction bases: 8. The CDR3 DNA sequence: TGCAGTGCTAGAGATCAGGCTAGCGGGGGGTATTCCTACGAGCAGTACTTC. Protein product: CSARDQASGGYSYEQYF.

This clonotype has more than one count but fewer than ten. Since a much larger clone is just one base distant, this may be a read error. J is TRBJ2-3 and V is TRBV6-2 or TRBV6-3; D not resolved. Trimming removed 6 bases at V and 6 bases at J, with 19 bases between. The germline V gene encodes CDR1 MNHEY and CDR2 SVGEGT. There are 15 residues in the CDR3. CDR3 sequence reads: CASSKVLRIGDTQYF. CDR3 coding DNA: TGTGCCAGCAGCAAAGTTCTAAGGATTGGGGATACGCAGTATTTT.

Details on this clonotype: As the CDR3 is not closed by the conserved phenylalanine or tryptophan, this likely results from a read error. The V gene is TRBV6-6, the J gene TRBJ2-3; 9 bases fit TRBD1. J was trimmed by 0 bases and V by 4 bases; bases with no gene match: 5. The germline gives CDR1 MNHNY, CDR2 SVGAGI (reference sequence). CDR3 size: 16 residues. CDR3 sequence reads: CASSFGQGPSTDTQYC. In DNA form, the CDR3 reads TGTGCCAGCAGTTTCGGACAGGGGCCGAGCACAGATACGCAGTATTGT.

V is TRBV7-2 and J is TRBJ2-2; TRBD2 matches at 8 bases. The germline CDR1 and CDR2 sequences are SGHTA and FQGNSA. There are 14 residues in the CDR3. Trimming removed 8 bases from V and 1 base from J; junction bases left unmatched: 3. In DNA form, the CDR3 reads TGTGCCAGCTTCGGGGGGGTGAACACCGGGGAGCTGTTTTTT. It is translated as CASFGGVNTGELFF.

Ten or more counts support this clonotype. The chain employs TRBV4-3 and TRBJ2-3; TRBD2 matches 12 bases. The CDR3 extends over 17 amino acids. Per the germline V gene, CDR1 is LGHNA and CDR2 is YSLEER. The J segment lost 6 bases and the V segment lost 0 bases, leaving 7 bases of the junction unmatched. The CDR3 sequence: CASSQELAGGPWDTQYF. The CDR3 DNA follows: TGCGCCAGCAGCCAAGAGCTAGCGGGGGGGCCATGGGATACGCAGTATTTT.

V gene TRBV12-3 or TRBV12-4 combines with J gene TRBJ2-3; D tentatively fits TRBD1 or TRBD2 (5 bases each). The CDR3 runs 14 residues. The germline V and J ends were trimmed by 7 bases and 4 bases, with 15 bases remaining between them. CDR3 bases: TGTGCCAGCACGGGGCGAGTGAGAGCAGATACGCAGTATTTT. This translates into CASTGRVRADTQYF.

This clonotype appeared many times. The V gene is TRBV9, the J gene TRBJ1-2; a weak D match, TRBD1 (6 bases). This CDR3 is built from 16 residues. Trimming took 2 bases from V and 7 from J, leaving 21 bases between them. Germline V gene lookup returns CDR1 SGDLS and CDR2 YYNGEE. DNA for the CDR3: TGTGCCAGCAGCGTGGGGACATTGTTAAGAGGTGGTGGCTACACCTTC. Its protein is CASSVGTLLRGGGYTF.

Of note for this clonotype: A much larger clone lies one base from this, so it may be a read error. This chain connects TRBV5-1 to TRBJ2-1; 10 bases map to TRBD2. TRBJ2-7 explains the end of the DNA better; the J call may be wrong. This CDR3 comprises 18 residues. The germline V gene has CDR1 SGHRS and CDR2 YFSETQ. The CDR3 sequence is CASSLRGLALSSYNEQYF. The DNA for the CDR3 is TGCGCCAGCAGCTTGAGGGGACTAGCGCTTTCTTCCTACAATGAGCAGTACTTC.

Many counts were recorded for this clonotype. The chain couples TRBV7-2 to TRBJ2-1; perhaps TRBD1 as D (6 bases). The CDR3 spans 15 residues. Trimming stripped 3 bases from V and 0 bases from J, with 9 bases between. The V gene's germline CDR1 is SGHTA and CDR2 FQGNSA. The CDR3 spells CASSFRDTSYNEQFF. CDR3 coding DNA: TGTGCCAGCAGCTTCAGGGACACCTCCTACAATGAGCAGTTCTTC.